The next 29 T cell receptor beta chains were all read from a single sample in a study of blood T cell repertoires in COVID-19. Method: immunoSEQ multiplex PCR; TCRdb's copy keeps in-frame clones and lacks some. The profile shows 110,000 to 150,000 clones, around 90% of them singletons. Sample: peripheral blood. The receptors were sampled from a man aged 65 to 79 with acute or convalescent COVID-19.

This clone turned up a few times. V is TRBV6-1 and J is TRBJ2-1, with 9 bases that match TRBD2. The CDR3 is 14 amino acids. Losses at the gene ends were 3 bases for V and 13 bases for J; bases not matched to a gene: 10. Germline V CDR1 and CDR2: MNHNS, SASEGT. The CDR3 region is CASSDYSRLAVQFF. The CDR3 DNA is TGTGCCAGCAGTGATTATTCGCGACTAGCGGTTCAGTTCTTC.

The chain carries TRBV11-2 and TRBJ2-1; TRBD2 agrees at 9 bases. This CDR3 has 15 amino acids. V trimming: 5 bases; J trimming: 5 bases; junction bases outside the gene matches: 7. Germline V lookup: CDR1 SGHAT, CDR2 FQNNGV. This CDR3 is CASSPQGLANNEQFF. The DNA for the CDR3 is TGTGCCAGCAGCCCTCAGGGACTAGCAAACAATGAGCAGTTCTTC.

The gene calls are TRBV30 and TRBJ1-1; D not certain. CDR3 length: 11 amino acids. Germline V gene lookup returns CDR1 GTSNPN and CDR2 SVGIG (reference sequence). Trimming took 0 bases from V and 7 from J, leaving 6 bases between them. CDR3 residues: CAWSVRDEAFF. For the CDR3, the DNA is TGTGCCTGGAGTGTCCGGGATGAAGCTTTCTTT.

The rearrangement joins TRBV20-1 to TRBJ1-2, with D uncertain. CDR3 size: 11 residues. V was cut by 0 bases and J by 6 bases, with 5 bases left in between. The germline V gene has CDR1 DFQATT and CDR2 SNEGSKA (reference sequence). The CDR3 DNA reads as TGCAGTGCTAGAGAGGGCCATGGCTACACCTTC. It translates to CSAREGHGYTF.

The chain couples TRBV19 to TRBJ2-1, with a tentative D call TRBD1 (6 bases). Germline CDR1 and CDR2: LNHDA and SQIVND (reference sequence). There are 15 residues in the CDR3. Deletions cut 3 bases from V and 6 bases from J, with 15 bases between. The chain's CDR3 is CASSIVGATGNEQFF. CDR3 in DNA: TGTGCCAGTAGTATCGTGGGGGCGACGGGCAATGAGCAGTTCTTC.

The CDR3 sequence is CASSQDTSRDIQYF. The CDR3 coding sequence is TGTGCCAGCAGCCAAGACACCTCGAGGGACATTCAGTACTTC. The rearrangement links TRBV3-1 (or the pseudogene TRBV3-2) to TRBJ2-4; D may be TRBD2 (5 bases). V lost 0 bases and J 8 bases, leaving 11 bases between the germline ends. CDR3 size: 14 residues. Germline loops: CDR1 LGHDT, CDR2 YNNKEL (reference sequence).

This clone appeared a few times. DNA of the CDR3: TGCGCCAGCAGCTTCCAACCGACAGACTACGAGCAGTACTTC. Residues: CASSFQPTDYEQYF. The rearrangement uses TRBV5-1 and TRBJ2-7; D possibly corresponds to TRBD1 (5 bases). Trimming stripped 2 bases from V and 3 bases from J, with 12 bases between. Germline CDR1 and CDR2: SGHRS and YFSETQ. CDR3 length: 14 residues.

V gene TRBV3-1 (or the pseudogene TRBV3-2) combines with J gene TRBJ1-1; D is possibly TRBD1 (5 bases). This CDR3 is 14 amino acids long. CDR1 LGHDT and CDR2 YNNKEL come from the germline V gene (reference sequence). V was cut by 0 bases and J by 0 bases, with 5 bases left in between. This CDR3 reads CASSQEGLNTEAFF. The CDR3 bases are TGTGCCAGCAGCCAAGAGGGGCTGAACACTGAAGCTTTCTTT.

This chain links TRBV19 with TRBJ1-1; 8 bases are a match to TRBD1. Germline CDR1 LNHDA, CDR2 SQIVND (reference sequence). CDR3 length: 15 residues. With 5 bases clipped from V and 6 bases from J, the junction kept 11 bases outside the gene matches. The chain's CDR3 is CASSSRQGQGPEAFF. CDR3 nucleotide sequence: TGTGCCAGTAGTTCGAGACAGGGGCAAGGGCCTGAAGCTTTCTTT.

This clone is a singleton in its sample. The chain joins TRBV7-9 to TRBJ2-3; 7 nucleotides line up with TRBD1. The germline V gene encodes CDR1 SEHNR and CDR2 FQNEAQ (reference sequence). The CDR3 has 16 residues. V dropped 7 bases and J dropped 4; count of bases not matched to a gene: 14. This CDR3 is CASNLRTDRAADTQYF. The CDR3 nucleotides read TGTGCCAGCAACCTTCGTACAGACAGGGCGGCAGATACGCAGTATTTT.

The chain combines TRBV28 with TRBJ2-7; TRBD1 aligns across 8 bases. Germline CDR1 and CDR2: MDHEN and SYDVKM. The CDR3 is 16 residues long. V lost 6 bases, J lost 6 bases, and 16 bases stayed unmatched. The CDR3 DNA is TGTGCCAGCAGATTACAGGGGGTGGTCATTCAGGGCGAGCAGTACTTC. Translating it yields CASRLQGVVIQGEQYF.

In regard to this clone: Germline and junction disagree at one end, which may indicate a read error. As DNA, the CDR3 is TGTGCCAGTAGTATCGGGACAGCTAACGAAAAACTGTTTTTT. Residues: CASSIGTANEKLFF. This chain links TRBV19 with TRBJ1-4; 7 bases fit TRBD1. The CDR3 runs 14 residues. Germline CDR1 LNHDA, CDR2 SQIVND (reference sequence). Full variable domain (missing parts from reference TRBV19 and TRBJ1-4): DGGITQSPKYLFRKEGQNVTLSCEQNLNHDAMYWYRQDPGQGLRLIYYSQIVNDFQKGDIAEGYSVSREKKESFPLTVTSAQKNPTAFYLCASSIGTANEKLFFGSGTQLSVL.

CDR3 residues: CASRGTGGLSNQPQHF. DNA of the CDR3: TGTGCCAGTAGGGGGACAGGGGGCCTTAGCAATCAGCCCCAGCATTTT. The chain links TRBV19 to TRBJ1-5; TRBD1 matches 12 bases. CDR1 and CDR2 from the germline V gene are LNHDA and SQIVND (reference sequence). With V trimmed by 6 bases and J by 0 bases, 3 bases remained unmatched. CDR3 length: 16 residues.

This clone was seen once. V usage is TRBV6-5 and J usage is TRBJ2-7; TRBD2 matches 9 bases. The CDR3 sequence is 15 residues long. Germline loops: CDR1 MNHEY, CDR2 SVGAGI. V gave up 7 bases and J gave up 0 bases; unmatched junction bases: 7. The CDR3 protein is CASTGSGGLSYEQYF. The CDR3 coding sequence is TGTGCCAGCACCGGTAGCGGGGGACTCTCCTACGAGCAGTACTTC.

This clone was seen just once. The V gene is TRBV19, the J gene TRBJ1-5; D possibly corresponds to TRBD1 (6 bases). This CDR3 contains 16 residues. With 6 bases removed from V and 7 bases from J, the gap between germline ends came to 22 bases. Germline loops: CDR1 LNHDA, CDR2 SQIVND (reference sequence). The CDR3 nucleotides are TGTGCCAGTAGCATTCCGCTCCACAGGGCAGAGCAGCCCCAGCATTTT. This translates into CASSIPLHRAEQPQHF.

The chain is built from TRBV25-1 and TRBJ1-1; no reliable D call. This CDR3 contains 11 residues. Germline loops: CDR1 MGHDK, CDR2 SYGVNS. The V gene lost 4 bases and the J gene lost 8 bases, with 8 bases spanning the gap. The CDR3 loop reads CASSATEEAFF. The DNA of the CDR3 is TGTGCCAGCAGTGCCACAGAAGAAGCTTTCTTT. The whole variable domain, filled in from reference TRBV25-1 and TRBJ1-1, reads EADIYQTPRYLVIGTGKKITLECSQTMGHDKMYWYQQDPGMELHLIHYSYGVNSTEKGDLSSESTVSRIRTEHFPLTLESARPSHTSQYLCASSATEEAFFGQGTRLTVV.

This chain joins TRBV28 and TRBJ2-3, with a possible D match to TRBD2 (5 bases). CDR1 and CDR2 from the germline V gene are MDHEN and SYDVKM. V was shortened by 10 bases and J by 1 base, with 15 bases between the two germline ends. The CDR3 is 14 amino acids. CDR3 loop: CAIARRAGTDTQYF. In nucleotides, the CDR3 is TGTGCCATTGCGAGGCGGGCGGGCACAGATACGCAGTATTTT.

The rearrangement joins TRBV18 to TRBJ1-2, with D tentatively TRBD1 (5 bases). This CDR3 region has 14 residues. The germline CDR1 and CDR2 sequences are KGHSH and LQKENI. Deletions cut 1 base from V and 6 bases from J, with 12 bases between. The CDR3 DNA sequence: TGTGCCAGCTCACCACGGGGCAGGGAACATGGCTACACCTTC. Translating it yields CASSPRGREHGYTF.

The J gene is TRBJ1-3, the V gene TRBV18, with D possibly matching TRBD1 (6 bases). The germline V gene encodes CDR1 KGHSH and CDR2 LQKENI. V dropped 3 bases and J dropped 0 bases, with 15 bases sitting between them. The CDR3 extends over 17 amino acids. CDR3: CASSPQRGQLSGNTIYF. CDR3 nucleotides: TGTGCCAGCTCACCGCAACGAGGACAGCTCTCTGGAAACACCATATATTTT.

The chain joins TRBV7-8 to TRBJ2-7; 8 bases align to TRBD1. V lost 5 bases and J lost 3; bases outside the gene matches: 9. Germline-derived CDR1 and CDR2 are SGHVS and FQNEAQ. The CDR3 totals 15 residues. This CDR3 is CASSPRTGQDYEQYF. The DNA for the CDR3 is TGTGCCAGCAGCCCGCGGACAGGGCAAGACTACGAGCAGTACTTC.

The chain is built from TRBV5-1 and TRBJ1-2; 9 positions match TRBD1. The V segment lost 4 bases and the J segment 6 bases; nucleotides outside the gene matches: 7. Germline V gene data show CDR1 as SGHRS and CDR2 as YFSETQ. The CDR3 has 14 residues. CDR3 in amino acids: CASSQDTGGDGYTF. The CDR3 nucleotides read TGCGCCAGCAGCCAAGATACAGGGGGCGATGGCTACACCTTC.

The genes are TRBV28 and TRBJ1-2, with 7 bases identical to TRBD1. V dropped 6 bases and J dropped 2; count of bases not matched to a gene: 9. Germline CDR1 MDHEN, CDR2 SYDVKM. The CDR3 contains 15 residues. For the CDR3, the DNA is TGTGCCAGCAGCCCCCACGACAGGGTAAACTATGGCTACACCTTC. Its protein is CASSPHDRVNYGYTF.

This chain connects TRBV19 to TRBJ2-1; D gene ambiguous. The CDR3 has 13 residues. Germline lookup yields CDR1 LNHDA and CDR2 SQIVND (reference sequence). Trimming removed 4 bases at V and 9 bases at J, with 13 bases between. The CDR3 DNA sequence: TGTGCCAGTAGTACCCACTTCACGGTTGAGCAGTTCTTC. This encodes CASSTHFTVEQFF.

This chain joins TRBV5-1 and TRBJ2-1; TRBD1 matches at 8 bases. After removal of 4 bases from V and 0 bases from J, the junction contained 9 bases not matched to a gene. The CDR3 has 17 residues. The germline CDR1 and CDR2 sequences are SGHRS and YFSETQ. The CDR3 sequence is CASSPPTGASSYNEQFF. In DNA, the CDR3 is TGCGCCAGCAGCCCACCGACAGGGGCCAGCTCCTACAATGAGCAGTTCTTC.

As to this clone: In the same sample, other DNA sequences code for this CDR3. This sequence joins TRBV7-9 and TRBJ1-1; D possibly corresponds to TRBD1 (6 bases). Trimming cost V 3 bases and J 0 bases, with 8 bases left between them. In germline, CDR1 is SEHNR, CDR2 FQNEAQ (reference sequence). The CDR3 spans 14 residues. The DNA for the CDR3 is TGTGCCAGCAGCTTGGACAGCATGAACACTGAAGCTTTCTTT. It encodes CASSLDSMNTEAFF.

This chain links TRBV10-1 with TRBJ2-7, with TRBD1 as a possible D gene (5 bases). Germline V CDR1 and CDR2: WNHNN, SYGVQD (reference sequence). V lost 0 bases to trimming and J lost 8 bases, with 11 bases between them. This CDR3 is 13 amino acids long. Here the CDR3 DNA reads TGCGCCAGCAGTGAGTCGAACAGGAACAAGCAGTACTTC. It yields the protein CASSESNRNKQYF.

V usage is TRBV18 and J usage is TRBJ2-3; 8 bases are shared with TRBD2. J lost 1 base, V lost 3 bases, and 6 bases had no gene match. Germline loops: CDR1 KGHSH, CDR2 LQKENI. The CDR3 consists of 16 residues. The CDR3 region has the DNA TGTGCCAGCTCACCGATTAGCGGGGCTGGCACAGATACGCAGTATTTT. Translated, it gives CASSPISGAGTDTQYF.

This CDR3 reads CASSVGGSDTGELFF. The CDR3 region has the DNA TGTGCCAGCAGCGTAGGAGGGTCCGACACCGGGGAGCTGTTTTTT. The chain uses TRBV9 and TRBJ2-2, with D perhaps matching TRBD2 (5 bases). CDR1 SGDLS and CDR2 YYNGEE come from the germline V gene. The V end was cut by 0 bases, the J end by 3 bases, with 9 bases between. This CDR3 region has 15 residues.

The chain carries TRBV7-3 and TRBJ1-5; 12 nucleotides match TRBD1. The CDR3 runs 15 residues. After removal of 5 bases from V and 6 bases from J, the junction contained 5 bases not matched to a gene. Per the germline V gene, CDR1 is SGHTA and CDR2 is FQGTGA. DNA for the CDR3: TGTGCCAGCAGCCGGGGACAGGGGGCTTTTCAGCCCCAGCATTTT. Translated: CASSRGQGAFQPQHF.